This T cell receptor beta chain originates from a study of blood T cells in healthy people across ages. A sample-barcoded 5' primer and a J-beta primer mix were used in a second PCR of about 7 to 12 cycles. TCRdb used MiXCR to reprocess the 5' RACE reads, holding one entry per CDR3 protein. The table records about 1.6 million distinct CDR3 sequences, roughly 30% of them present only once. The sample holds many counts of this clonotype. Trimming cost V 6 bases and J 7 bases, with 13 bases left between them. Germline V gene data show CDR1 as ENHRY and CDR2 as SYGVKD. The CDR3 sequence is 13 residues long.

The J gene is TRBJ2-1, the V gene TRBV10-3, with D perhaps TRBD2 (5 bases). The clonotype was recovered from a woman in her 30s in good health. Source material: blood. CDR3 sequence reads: CAIRGDTGNEQFF. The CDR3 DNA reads TGTGCCATCAGGGGAGACACGGGGAATGAGCAGTTCTTC.